This T cell receptor (beta chain) derives from a study of shared clonotypes between healthy human individuals. Study conclusions and caveats: Some clonotypes were shared by all four sorted-subset donors, while others were not shared. The non-shared ones had lower generation probabilities than the shared ones. Investigators expected sequencing depth to affect clonotype sharing among donors. Larger richness was generally estimated for naive than memory subsets.

In the case of this clone: Its antigen remains unidentified. This sample also contains other DNA sequences that code for the same CDR3.

The method was immunoSEQ multiplex PCR; TCRdb's version includes in-frame clones alone and lacks a portion of them. This table holds approximately 980,000 clones, less than 85% found once. This clonotype was sampled from a man aged 18 to 29 in good health. Sequencing input: memory CD4+ T cells sorted from blood. As for subset: CD45RA-negative fraction.

CDR3 sequence: CASSQDRNTEAFF. CDR3 DNA: TGCGCCAGCAGCCAAGACAGGAACACTGAAGCTTTCTTT. J is TRBJ1-1 and V is TRBV5-1; maybe TRBD1 (5 bases). Germline values: CDR1 SGHRS, CDR2 YFSETQ. This CDR3 region has 13 residues. Trimming took off 4 bases at V and 1 base at J, with 8 bases between the two ends.